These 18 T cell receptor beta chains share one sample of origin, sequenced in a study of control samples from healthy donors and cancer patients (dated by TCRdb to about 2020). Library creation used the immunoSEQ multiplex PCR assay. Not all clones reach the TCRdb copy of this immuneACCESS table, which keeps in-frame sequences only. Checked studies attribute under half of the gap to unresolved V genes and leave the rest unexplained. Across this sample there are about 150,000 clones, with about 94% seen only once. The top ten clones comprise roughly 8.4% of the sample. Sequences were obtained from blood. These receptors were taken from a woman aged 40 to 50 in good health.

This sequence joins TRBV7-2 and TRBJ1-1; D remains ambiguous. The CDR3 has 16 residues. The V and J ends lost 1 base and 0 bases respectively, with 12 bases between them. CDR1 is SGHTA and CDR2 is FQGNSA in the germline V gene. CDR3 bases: TGTGCCAGCAGCTTAGACCCCAGGTCGGTGAACACTGAAGCTTTCTTT. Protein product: CASSLDPRSVNTEAFF.

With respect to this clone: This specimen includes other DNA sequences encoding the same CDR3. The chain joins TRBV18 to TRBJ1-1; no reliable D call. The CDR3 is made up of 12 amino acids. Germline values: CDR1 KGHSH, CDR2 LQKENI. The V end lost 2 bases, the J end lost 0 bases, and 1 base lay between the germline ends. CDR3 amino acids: CASSPLNTEAFF. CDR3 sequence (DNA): TGTGCCAGCTCACCATTGAACACTGAAGCTTTCTTT.

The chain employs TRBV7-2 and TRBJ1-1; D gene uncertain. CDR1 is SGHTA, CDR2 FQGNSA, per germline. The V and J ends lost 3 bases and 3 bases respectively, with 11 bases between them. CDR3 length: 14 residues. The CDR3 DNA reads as TGTGCCAGCAGCTTTGACGGCGTATACACTGAAGCTTTCTTT. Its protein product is CASSFDGVYTEAFF.

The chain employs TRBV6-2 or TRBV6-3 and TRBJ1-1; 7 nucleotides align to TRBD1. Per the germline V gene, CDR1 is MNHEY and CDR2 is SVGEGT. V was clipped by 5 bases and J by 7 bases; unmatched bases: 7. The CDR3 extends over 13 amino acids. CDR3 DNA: TGTGCCAGCAGTCCACAGGGGTGGAATGAAGCTTTCTTT. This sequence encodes CASSPQGWNEAFF.

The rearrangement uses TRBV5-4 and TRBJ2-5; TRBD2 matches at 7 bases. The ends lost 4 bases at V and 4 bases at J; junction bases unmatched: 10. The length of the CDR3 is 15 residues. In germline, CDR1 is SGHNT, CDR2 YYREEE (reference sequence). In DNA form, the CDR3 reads TGTGCCAGCAGCCCGGTGGGGGGGGAAATAGAGACCCAGTACTTC. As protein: CASSPVGGEIETQYF.

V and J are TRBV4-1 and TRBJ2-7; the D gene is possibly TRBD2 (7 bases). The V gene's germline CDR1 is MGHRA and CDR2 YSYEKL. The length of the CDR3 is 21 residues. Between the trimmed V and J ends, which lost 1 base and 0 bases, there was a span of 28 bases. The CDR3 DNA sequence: TGCGCCAGCAGCCAAGTATTTCGGGGGGCGGCCCACCCTACTAGCTCCTACGAGCAGTACTTC. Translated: CASSQVFRGAAHPTSSYEQYF.

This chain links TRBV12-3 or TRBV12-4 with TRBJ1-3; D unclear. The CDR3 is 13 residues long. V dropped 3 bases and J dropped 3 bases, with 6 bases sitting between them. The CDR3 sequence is CASSFGLGNTIYF. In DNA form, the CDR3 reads TGTGCCAGCAGTTTCGGGCTTGGAAACACCATATATTTT.

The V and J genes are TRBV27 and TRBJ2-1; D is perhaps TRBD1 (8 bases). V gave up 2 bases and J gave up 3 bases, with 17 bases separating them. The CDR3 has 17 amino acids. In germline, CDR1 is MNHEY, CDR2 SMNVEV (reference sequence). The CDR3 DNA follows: TGTGCCAGCAGTTTAAGTTTCGGGGGGACAGGCTACAATGAGCAGTTCTTC. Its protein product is CASSLSFGGTGYNEQFF.

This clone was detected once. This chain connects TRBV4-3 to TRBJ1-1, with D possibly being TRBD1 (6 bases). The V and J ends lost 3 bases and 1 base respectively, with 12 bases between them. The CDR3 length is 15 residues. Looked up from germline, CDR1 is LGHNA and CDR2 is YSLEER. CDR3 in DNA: TGCGCCAGCAGCCACACCGACAGGAGGAACACTGAAGCTTTCTTT. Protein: CASSHTDRRNTEAFF.

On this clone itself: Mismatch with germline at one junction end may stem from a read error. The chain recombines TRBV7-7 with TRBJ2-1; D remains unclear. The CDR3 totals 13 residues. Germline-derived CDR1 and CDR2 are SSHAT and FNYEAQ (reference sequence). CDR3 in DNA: TGTGCTAGCAGCCGGACGTCTTACAATGAGCAGTTCTTC. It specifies CASSRTSYNEQFF.

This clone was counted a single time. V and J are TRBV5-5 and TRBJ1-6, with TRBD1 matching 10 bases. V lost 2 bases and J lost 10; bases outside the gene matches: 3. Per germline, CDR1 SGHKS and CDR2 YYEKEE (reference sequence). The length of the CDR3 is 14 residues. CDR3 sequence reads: CASSFDRGRSPLHF. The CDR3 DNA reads TGTGCCAGCAGCTTTGACAGGGGGCGGTCACCCCTCCACTTT.

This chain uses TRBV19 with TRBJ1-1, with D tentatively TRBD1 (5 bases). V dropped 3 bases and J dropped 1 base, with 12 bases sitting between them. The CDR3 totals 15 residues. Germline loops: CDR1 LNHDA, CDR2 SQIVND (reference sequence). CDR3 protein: CASSIPGGQNTEAFF. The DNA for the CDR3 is TGTGCCAGTAGTATTCCAGGAGGACAGAACACTGAAGCTTTCTTT.

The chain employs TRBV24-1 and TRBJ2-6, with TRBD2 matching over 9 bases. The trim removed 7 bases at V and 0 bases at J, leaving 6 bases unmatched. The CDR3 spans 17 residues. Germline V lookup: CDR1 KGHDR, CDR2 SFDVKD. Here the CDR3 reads CATRKTSGSSGANVLTF. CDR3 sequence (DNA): TGTGCCACCAGGAAGACTAGCGGAAGCTCTGGGGCCAACGTCCTGACTTTC.

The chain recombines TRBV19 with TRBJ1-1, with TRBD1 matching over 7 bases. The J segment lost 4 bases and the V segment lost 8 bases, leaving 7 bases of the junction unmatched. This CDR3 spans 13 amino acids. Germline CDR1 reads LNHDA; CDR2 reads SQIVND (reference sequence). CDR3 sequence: CASDRVDGTEAFF. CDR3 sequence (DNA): TGTGCCAGTGACAGGGTCGATGGCACTGAAGCTTTCTTT.

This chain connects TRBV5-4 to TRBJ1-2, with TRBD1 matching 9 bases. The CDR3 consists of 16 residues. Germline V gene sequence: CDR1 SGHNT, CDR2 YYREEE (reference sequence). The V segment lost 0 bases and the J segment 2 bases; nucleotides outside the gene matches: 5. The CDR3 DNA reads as TGTGCCAGCAGCTTGGCCTTTGGGACAGGGAACTATGGCTACACCTTC. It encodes CASSLAFGTGNYGYTF. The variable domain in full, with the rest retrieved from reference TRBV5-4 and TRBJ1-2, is ETGVTQSPTHLIKTRGQQVTLRCSSQSGHNTVSWYQQALGQGPQFIFQYYREEENGRGNFPPRFSGLQFPNYSSELNVNALELDDSALYLCASSLAFGTGNYGYTFGSGTRLTVV.

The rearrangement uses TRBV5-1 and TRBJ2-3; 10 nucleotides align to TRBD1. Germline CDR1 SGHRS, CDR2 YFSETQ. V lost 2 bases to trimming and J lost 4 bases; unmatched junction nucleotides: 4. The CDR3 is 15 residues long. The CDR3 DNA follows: TGCGCCAGCAGCTTCCGACAGGGGGCGTCAGATACGCAGTATTTT. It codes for CASSFRQGASDTQYF.

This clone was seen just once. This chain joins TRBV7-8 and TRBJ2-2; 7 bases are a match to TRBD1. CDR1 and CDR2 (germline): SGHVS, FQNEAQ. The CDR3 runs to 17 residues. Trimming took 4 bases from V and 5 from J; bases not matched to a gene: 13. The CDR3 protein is CASSSRGRGRRTGELFF. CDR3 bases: TGTGCCAGCAGCTCCCGTGGTAGGGGGCGTAGGACCGGGGAGCTGTTTTTT. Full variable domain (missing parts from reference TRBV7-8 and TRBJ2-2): GAGVSQSPRYKVAKRGQDVALRCDPISGHVSLFWYQQALGQGPEFLTYFQNEAQLDKSGLPSDRFFAERPEGSVSTLKIQRTQQEDSAVYLCASSSRGRGRRTGELFFGEGSRLTVL.

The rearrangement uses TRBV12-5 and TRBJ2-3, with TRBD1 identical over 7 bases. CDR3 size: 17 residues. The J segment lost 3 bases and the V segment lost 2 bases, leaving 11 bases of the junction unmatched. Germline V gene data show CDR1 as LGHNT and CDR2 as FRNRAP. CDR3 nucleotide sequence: TGTGCTAGTGGTTTGACGACAGGGCCCCCAGGGACAGATACGCAGTATTTT. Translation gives CASGLTTGPPGTDTQYF.